This paragraph covers one T cell receptor beta chain sequence. One entry per CDR3 protein results from TCRdb running MiXCR on the 5' RACE reads. The data contain 280,000 or so distinct CDR3 sequences, around 8% of them singletons. This sample was taken from a study of T-cell memory formation after mild COVID-19. The material sequenced was PBMCs or a T cell subset sorted from them (not recorded which). The clonotype originates from a man aged 18-30 years who had mild COVID-19 (a few samples of this study predate the infection). Cell type and time point are not known.

The CDR3 DNA follows: TGTGCCAGCAGTTACTCGGGTATAGCCGTCTACGAGCAGTACTTC. Translated, it gives CASSYSGIAVYEQYF. This chain joins TRBV6-5 and TRBJ2-7; no clear D gene. With 0 bases removed from V and 3 bases from J, the gap between germline ends came to 12 bases. CDR1 MNHEY and CDR2 SVGAGI come from the germline V gene. This CDR3 is 15 amino acids long.